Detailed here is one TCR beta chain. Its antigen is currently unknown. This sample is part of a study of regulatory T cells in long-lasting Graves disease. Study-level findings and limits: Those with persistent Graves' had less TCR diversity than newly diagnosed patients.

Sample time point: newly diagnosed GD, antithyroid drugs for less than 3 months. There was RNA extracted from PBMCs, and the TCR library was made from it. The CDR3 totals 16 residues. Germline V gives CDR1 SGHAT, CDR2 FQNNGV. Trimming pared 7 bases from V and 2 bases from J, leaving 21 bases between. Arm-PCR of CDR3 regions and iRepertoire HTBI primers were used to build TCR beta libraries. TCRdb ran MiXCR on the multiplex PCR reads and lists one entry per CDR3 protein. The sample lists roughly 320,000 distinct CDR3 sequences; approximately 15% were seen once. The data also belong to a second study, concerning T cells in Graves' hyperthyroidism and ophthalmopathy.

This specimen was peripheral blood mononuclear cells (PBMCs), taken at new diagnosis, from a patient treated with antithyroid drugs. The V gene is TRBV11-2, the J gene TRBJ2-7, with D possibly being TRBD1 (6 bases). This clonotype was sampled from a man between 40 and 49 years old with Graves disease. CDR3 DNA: TGTGCCAGCACCCCGATCCCGGGACAACCGCCCTACGAGCAGTACTTC. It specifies CASTPIPGQPPYEQYF.